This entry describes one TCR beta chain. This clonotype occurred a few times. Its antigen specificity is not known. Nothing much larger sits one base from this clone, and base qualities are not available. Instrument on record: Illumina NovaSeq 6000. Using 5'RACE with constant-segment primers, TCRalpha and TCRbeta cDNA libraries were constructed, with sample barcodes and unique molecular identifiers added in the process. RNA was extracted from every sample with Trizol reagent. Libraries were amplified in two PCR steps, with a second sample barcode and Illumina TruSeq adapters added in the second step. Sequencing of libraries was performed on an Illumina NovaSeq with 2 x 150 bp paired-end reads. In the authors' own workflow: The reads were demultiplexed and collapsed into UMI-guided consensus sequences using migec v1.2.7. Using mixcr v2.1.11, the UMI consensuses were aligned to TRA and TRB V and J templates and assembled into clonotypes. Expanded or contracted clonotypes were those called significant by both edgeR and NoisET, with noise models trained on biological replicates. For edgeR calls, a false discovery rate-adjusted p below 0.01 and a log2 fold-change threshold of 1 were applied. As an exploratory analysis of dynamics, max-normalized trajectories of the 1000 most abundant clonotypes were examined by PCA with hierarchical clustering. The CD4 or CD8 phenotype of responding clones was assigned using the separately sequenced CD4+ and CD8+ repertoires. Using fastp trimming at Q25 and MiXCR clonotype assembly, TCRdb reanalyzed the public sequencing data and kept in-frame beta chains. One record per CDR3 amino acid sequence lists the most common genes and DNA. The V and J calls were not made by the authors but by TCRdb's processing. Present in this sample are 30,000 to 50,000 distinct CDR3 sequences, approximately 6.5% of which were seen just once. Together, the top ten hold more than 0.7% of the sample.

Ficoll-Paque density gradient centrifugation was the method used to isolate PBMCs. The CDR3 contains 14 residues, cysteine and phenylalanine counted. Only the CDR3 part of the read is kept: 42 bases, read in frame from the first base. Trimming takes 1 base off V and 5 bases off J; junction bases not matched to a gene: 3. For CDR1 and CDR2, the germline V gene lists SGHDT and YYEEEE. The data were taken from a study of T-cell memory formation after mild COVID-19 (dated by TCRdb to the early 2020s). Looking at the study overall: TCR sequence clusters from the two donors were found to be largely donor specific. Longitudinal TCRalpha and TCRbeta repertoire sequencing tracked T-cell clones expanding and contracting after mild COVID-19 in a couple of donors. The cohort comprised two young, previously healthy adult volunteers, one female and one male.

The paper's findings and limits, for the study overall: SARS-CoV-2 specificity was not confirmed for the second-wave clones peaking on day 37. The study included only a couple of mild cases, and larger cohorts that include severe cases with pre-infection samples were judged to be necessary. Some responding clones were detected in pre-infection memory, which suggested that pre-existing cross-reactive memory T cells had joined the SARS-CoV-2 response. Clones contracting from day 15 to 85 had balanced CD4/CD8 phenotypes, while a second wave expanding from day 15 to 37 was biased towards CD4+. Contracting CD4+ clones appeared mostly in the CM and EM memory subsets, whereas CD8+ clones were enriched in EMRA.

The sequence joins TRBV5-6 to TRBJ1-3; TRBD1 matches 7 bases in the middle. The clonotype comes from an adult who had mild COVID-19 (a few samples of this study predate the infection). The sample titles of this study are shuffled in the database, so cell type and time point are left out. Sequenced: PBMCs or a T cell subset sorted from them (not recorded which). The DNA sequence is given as TGTGCCAGCAGCTTGAAAGGGGGCAGAAACACCATATATTTT. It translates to CASSLKGGRNTIYF. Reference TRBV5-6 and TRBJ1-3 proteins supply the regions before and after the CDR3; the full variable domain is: DAGVTQSPTHLIKTRGQQVTLRCSPKSGHDTVSWYQQALGQGPQFIFQYYEEEERQRGNFPDRFSGHQFPNYSSELNVNALLLGDSALYLCASSLKGGRNTIYFGEGSWLTVV.